Shown below are 15 T cell receptor beta chains from a single sample sequenced in a study of STAT5B mutations in CD4+ large granular lymphocyte leukemia. TCRdb's table, derived via immunoSEQ multiplex PCR, lists solely in-frame clones and lacks some. The sample carries about 35,000 clones, roughly two thirds recorded once. The specimen was CD4+ T cells from blood buffy coats. The receptors here all came from a human donor in good health.

The chain uses TRBV7-2 and TRBJ2-1, with TRBD1 matching over 7 bases. Germline loops: CDR1 SGHTA, CDR2 FQGNSA. J lost 9 bases, V lost 6 bases, and 14 bases had no gene match. This CDR3 has 15 residues. The DNA for the CDR3 is TGTGCCAGCAGGGGATTGGGCAGGGGGATCGTTGAGCAGTTCTTC. Translation gives CASRGLGRGIVEQFF.

This clone has only a few counts. This rearrangement joins TRBV19 to TRBJ1-1; a possible D gene is TRBD1 (6 bases). This CDR3 spans 13 amino acids. With 8 bases removed from V and 6 bases from J, the gap between germline ends came to 16 bases. Germline CDR1 reads LNHDA; CDR2 reads SQIVND (reference sequence). In DNA, the CDR3 is TGTGCCAGTGGGAAACAGGGAAACCCTGAAGCTTTCTTT. This codes for CASGKQGNPEAFF.

The CDR3 nucleotides read TGCAGCGTTGATCCGGCAGGGGGATTAACTGAAGCTTTCTTT. As protein: CSVDPAGGLTEAFF. V gene TRBV29-1 combines with J gene TRBJ1-1, with TRBD1 matching over 7 bases. V shed 3 bases, J shed 5 bases, and the junction held 9 bases outside the gene matches. The germline V gene has CDR1 SQVTM and CDR2 ANQGSEA. The length of the CDR3 is 14 residues.

V and J are TRBV11-3 and TRBJ2-1; TRBD1 matches at 8 bases. The V gene end was trimmed by 4 bases and the J gene end by 5 bases; junction bases not matched to a gene: 13. The CDR3 has 17 amino acids. The V gene's germline CDR1 is SGHNT and CDR2 YENEEA. The CDR3 coding sequence is TGTGCCAGCAGCTCCCCCCCCGGGACAGGCACACACAATGAGCAGTTCTTC. It yields the protein CASSSPPGTGTHNEQFF.

This clone has a handful of counts. DNA of the CDR3: TGTGCCAGCTCACCAGGGCGGGGACGCATGAACACTGAAGCTTTCTTT. Translating gives CASSPGRGRMNTEAFF. The rearrangement links TRBV18 to TRBJ1-1; TRBD1 might be the D (5 bases). The CDR3 contains 16 residues. Germline CDR1 reads KGHSH; CDR2 reads LQKENI. With 2 bases removed from V and 0 bases from J, the gap between germline ends came to 13 bases.

The chain employs TRBV27 and TRBJ1-6; 8 bases line up with TRBD1. The CDR3 is 15 amino acids. The V gene end was trimmed by 4 bases and the J gene end by 9 bases; junction bases not matched to a gene: 8. Germline V gene sequence: CDR1 MNHEY, CDR2 SMNVEV (reference sequence). CDR3 in amino acids: CASSSTTGGGSPLHF. CDR3 DNA sequence: TGTGCCAGCAGTTCAACAACAGGGGGAGGTTCACCCCTCCACTTT.

The V and J genes are TRBV5-1 and TRBJ2-7, with TRBD1 matching over 10 bases. Germline V gene sequence: CDR1 SGHRS, CDR2 YFSETQ. Unmatched junction bases numbered 3, after V lost 0 bases and J lost 3 bases. This CDR3 has 15 amino acids. The CDR3 bases are TGCGCCAGCAGCTTGGGGGGGACAGGGGACTACGAGCAGTACTTC. This sequence encodes CASSLGGTGDYEQYF.

The J gene is TRBJ2-5, the V gene TRBV18; D is possibly TRBD2 (7 bases). The germline CDR1 and CDR2 sequences are KGHSH and LQKENI. V was trimmed by 4 bases and J by 5 bases, leaving 14 bases between them. The CDR3 contains 14 residues. The CDR3 bases are TGTGCCAGCTCACGACCTCCGGGGGGCGAGACCCAGTACTTC. Residues: CASSRPPGGETQYF.

This clone was seen a few times. A junction end diverges from the germline sequence, so it may reflect a read error. J is TRBJ1-2 and V is TRBV19; 8 bases map to TRBD1. The CDR3 is 10 residues long. Germline values: CDR1 LNHDA, CDR2 SQIVND (reference sequence). CDR3 region: CASSSDREVF. In nucleotides, the CDR3 is TGTGCCAGTAGTTCGGACAGGGAAGTCTTC. Looking up the rest from reference TRBV19 and TRBJ1-2 gives the full variable domain: DGGITQSPKYLFRKEGQNVTLSCEQNLNHDAMYWYRQDPGQGLRLIYYSQIVNDFQKGDIAEGYSVSREKKESFPLTVTSAQKNPTAFYLCASSSDREVFGSGTRLTVV.

The chain combines TRBV4-1 with TRBJ1-4; D remains ambiguous. The V gene's germline CDR1 is MGHRA and CDR2 YSYEKL. The CDR3 spans 15 residues. The germline V and J ends were trimmed by 4 bases and 5 bases, with 14 bases remaining between them. DNA for the CDR3: TGCGCCAGCAGCCGATTGGCTATAGGAAATGAAAAACTGTTTTTT. Translated: CASSRLAIGNEKLFF.

The chain recombines TRBV13 with TRBJ2-5; 12 bases agree with TRBD2. V lost 4 bases, J lost 4 bases, and 10 bases stayed unmatched. Germline loops: CDR1 PRHDT, CDR2 FYEKMQ (reference sequence). The CDR3 extends over 17 amino acids. The CDR3 region is CASSYSQLAGGGETQYF. The DNA of the CDR3 is TGTGCCAGCAGCTATTCTCAACTAGCGGGGGGCGGAGAGACCCAGTACTTC.

Concerning this clone: Mismatch with germline at one junction end may stem from a read error. The chain is built from TRBV27 and TRBJ2-7; D is unclear. The CDR3 length is 11 residues. Germline V gene lookup returns CDR1 MNHEY and CDR2 SMNVEV (reference sequence). CDR3 sequence: CASSQQSTLIF. CDR3 coding DNA: TGTGCCAGCAGTCAGCAGTCCACCCTTATCTTC.

The V call is TRBV11-3, the J call TRBJ1-5; D remains unclear. Germline lookup yields CDR1 SGHNT and CDR2 YENEEA. Between the trimmed V and J ends, which lost 1 base and 9 bases, there was a span of 10 bases. The CDR3 spans 13 residues. The CDR3 reads CASSLGVGGPQHF. For the CDR3, the DNA is TGTGCCAGCAGCTTAGGAGTCGGTGGGCCCCAGCATTTT.

This clone has only a few counts. The J gene is TRBJ2-7, the V gene TRBV5-1; 10 bases map to TRBD1. V gave up 4 bases and J gave up 6 bases; unmatched junction bases: 10. Germline V gene data show CDR1 as SGHRS and CDR2 as YFSETQ. This CDR3 is built from 15 residues. The CDR3 region has the DNA TGCGCCAGCAGCACCCGACAGGGGGCTTTAGGCGAGCAGTACTTC. Amino acids: CASSTRQGALGEQYF.

The chain is built from TRBV5-1 and TRBJ2-3, with a possible D match to TRBD2 (5 bases). V was shortened by 3 bases and J by 1 base, with 9 bases between the two germline ends. The CDR3 loop spans 14 amino acids. CDR1 SGHRS and CDR2 YFSETQ come from the germline V gene. CDR3 in DNA: TGCGCCAGCAGCTACTCGCGGGGCACAGATACGCAGTATTTT. This encodes CASSYSRGTDTQYF.